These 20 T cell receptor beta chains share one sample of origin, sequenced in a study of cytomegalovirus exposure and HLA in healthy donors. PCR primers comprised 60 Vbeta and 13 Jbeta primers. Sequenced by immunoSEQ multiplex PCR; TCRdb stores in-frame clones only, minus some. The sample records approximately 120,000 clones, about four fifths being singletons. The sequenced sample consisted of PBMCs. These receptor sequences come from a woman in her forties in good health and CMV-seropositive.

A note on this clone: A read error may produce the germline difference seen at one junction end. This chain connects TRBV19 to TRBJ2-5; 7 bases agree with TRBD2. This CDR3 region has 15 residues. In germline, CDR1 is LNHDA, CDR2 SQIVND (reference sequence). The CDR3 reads CASSLDGTTQETQYF. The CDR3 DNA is TGTGCCAGTAGTTTAGACGGGACTACTCAAGAGACCCAGTACTTC.

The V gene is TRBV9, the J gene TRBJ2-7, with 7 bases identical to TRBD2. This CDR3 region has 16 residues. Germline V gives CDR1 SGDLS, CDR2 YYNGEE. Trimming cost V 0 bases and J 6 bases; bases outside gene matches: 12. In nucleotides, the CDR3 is TGTGCCAGCAGCGTAGGCAGGGAGGGAATTTTCGGCGAGCAGTACTTC. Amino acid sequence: CASSVGREGIFGEQYF.

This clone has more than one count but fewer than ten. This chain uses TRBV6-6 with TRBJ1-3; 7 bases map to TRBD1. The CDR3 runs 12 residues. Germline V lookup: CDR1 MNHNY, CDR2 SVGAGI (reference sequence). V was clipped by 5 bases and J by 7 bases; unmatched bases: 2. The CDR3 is CASSLRGNTIYF. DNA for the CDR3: TGTGCCAGCAGTCTCAGGGGGAACACCATATATTTT.

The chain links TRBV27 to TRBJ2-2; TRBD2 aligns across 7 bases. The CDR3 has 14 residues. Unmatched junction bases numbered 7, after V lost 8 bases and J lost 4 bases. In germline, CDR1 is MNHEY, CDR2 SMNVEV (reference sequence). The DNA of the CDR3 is TGTGCCAGCGGGTGGGCTAGCGGCACCGGGGAGCTGTTTTTT. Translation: CASGWASGTGELFF.

The CDR3 sequence: CASSLGYLGRGSQPQHF. CDR3 nucleotide sequence: TGTGCCAGCAGTTTGGGTTATCTCGGCAGGGGGTCTCAGCCCCAGCATTTT. This chain uses TRBV28 with TRBJ1-5; 7 nucleotides match TRBD1. This CDR3 is built from 17 residues. Germline-derived CDR1 and CDR2 are MDHEN and SYDVKM. The J segment lost 6 bases and the V segment lost 3 bases, leaving 14 bases of the junction unmatched.

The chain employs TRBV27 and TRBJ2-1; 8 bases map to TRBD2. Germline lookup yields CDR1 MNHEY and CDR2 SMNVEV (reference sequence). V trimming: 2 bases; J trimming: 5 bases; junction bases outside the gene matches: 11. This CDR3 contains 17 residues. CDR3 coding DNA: TGTGCCAGCAGTTTAGGGGCCGTTGGGACTAGTCACAATGAGCAGTTCTTC. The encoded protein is CASSLGAVGTSHNEQFF.

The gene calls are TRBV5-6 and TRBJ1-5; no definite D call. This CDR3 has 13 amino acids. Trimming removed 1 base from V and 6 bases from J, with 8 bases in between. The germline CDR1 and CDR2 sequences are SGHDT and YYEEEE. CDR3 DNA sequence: TGTGCCAGCAGCTTGTTTGGGAGTCAGCCCCAGCATTTT. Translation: CASSLFGSQPQHF.

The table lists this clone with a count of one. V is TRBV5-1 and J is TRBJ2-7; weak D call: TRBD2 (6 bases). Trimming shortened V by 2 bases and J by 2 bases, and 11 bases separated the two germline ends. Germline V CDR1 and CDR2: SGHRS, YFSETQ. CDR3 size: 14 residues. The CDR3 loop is CASSLGGVTYEQYF. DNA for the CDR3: TGCGCCAGCAGCTTAGGCGGGGTCACCTACGAGCAGTACTTC.

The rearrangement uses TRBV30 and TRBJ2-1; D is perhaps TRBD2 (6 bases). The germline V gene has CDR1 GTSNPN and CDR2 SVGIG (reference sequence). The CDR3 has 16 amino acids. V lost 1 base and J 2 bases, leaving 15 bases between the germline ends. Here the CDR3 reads CAWSAARLGTYNEQFF. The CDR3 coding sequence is TGTGCCTGGAGTGCAGCCAGACTAGGTACCTACAATGAGCAGTTCTTC.

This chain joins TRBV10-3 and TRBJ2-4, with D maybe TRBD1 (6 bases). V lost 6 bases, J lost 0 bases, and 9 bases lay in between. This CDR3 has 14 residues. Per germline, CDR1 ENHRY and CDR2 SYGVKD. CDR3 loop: CAISQTGAKNIQYF. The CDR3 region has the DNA TGTGCCATCAGCCAGACAGGAGCCAAAAACATTCAGTACTTC.

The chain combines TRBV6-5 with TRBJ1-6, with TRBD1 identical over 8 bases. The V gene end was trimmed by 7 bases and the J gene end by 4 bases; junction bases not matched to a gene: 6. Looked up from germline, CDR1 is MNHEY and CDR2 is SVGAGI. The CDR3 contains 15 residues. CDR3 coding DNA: TGTGCCAGCACACGACAGGGGAAATATAATTCACCCCTCCACTTT. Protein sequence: CASTRQGKYNSPLHF.

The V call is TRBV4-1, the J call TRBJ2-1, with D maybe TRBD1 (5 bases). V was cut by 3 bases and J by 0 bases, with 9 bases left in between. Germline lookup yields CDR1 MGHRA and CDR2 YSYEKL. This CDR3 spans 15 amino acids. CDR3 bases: TGCGCCAGCAGCCAGGCCAGGGTCTCCTACAATGAGCAGTTCTTC. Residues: CASSQARVSYNEQFF.

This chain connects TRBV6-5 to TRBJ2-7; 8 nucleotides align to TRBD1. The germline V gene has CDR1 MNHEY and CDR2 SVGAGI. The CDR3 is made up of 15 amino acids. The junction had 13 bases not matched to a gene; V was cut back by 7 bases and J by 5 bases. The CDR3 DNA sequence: TGTGCCAGCACCCGCACCCGACAGGGGACCCACGAGCAGTACTTC. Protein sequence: CASTRTRQGTHEQYF.

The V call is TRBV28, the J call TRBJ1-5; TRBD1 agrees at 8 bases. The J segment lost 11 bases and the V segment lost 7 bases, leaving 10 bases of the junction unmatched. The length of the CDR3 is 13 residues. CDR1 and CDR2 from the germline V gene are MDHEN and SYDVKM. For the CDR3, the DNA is TGTGCCAGCACCCAGGGGGCCGAATGGGCCCAGCATTTT. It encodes CASTQGAEWAQHF.

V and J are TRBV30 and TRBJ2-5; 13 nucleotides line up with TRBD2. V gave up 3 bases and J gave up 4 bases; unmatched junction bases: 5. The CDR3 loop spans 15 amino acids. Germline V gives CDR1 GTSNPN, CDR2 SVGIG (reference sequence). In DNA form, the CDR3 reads TGTGCCTGGAGCGAGGGACTAGCGGGAAGAGAGACCCAGTACTTC. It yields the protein CAWSEGLAGRETQYF.

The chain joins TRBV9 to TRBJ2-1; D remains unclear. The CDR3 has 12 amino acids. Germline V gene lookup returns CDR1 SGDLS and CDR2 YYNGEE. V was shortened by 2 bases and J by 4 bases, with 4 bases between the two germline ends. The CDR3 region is CASSVSYNEQFF. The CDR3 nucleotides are TGTGCCAGCAGCGTCTCGTACAATGAGCAGTTCTTC.

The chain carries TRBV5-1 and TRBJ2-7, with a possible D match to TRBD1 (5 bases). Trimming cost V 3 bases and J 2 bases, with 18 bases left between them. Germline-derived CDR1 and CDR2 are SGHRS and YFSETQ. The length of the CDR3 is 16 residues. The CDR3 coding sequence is TGCGCCAGCAGCTGGGATCGACAGTATAAAACCTACGAGCAGTACTTC. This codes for CASSWDRQYKTYEQYF.

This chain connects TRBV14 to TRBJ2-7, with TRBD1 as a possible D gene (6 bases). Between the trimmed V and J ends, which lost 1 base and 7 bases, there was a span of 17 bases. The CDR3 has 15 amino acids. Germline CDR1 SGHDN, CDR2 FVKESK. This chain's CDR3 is CASSQAVRRGVEQYF. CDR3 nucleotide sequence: TGTGCCAGCAGCCAAGCTGTCCGCAGGGGAGTGGAGCAGTACTTC.

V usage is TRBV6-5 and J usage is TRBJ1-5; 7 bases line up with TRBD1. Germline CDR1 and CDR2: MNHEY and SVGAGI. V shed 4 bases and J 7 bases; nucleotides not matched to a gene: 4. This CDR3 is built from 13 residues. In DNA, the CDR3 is TGTGCCAGCAGTTCGGACAGGACCCAGCCCCAGCATTTT. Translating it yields CASSSDRTQPQHF.

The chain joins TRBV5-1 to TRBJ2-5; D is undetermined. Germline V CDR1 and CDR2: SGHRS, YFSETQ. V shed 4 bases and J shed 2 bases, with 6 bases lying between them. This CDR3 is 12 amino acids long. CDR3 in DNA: TGCGCCAGCAGCCGACTGCAAGAGACCCAGTACTTC. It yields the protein CASSRLQETQYF. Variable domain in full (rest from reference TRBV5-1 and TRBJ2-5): KAGVTQTPRYLIKTRGQQVTLSCSPISGHRSVSWYQQTPGQGLQFLFEYFSETQRNKGNFPGRFSGRQFSNSRSEMNVSTLELGDSALYLCASSRLQETQYFGPGTRLLVL.